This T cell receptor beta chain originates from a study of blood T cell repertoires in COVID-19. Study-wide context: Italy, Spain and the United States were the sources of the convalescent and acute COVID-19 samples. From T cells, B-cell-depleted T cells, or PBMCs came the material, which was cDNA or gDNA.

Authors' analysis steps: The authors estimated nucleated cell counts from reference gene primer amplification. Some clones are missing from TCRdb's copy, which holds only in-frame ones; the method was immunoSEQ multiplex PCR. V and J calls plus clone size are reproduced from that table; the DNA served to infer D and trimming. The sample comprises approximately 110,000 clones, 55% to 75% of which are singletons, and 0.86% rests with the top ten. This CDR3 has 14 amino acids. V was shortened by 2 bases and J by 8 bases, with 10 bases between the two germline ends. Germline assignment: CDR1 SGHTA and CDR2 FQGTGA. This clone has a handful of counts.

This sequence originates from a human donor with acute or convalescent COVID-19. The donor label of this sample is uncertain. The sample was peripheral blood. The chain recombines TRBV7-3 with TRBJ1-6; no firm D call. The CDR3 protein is CASSLEQFDSPLHF. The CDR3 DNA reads TGTGCCAGCAGCTTAGAACAGTTCGATTCACCCCTCCACTTT.